The T cell receptor (beta chain) under discussion was sequenced for a study of cytomegalovirus exposure and HLA in healthy donors. Study-level findings and limits: HLA alleles showed associations with some 15,000 TCR beta sequences in a later analysis, at a 0.05 false discovery rate. Both high specificity and high sensitivity reportedly marked the classifier's diagnosis of cytomegalovirus status. Exclusion applied to some V segments, including TRBV6-2 and TRBV6-3, as they were indistinguishable.

This PCR relied on a set of 60 Vbeta primers and 13 Jbeta primers. The protocol was immunoSEQ multiplex PCR, while the TCRdb copy is restricted to in-frame clones and leaves out a portion. Of 150,000 or so clones listed, 77% are singletons. Between the trimmed V and J ends, which lost 5 bases and 4 bases, there was a span of 14 bases. Germline V lookup: CDR1 MNHEY, CDR2 SMNVEV (reference sequence). This CDR3 is 14 amino acids long. Worth noting for this clone: Its matching antigen is unknown.

The gene calls are TRBV27 and TRBJ1-2; a weak D match, TRBD1 (6 bases). The TCR comes from a woman younger than 45 in good health and CMV-seronegative. The sequenced sample consisted of PBMCs. CDR3 residues: CASSPDSPIYGYTF. CDR3 nucleotides: TGTGCCAGCAGTCCGGACAGTCCCATCTATGGCTACACCTTC.